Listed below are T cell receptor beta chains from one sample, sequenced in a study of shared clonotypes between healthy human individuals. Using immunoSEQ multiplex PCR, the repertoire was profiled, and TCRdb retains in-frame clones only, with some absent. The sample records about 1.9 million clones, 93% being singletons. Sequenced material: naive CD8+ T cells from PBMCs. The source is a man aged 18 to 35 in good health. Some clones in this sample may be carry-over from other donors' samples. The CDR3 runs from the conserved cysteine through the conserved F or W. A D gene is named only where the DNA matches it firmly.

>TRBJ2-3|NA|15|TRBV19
CASSVDREGADTQYF
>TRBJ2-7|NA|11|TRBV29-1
CSVTDGYEQYF
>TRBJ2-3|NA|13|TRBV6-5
CASSYQEADTQYF
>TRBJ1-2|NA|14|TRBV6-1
CASSPAGENYGYTF
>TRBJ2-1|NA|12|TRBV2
CASSVRVNEQFF
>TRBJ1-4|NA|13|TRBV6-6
CASSLGLSQDLFF
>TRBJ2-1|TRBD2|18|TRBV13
CASSSPLGTSGWVDEQFF
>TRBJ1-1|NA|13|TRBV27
CASSLSRGTEAFF
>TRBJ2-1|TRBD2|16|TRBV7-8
CASSLEVLAGDNEQFF
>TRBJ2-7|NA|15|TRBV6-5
CASSSGTTPTYEQYF